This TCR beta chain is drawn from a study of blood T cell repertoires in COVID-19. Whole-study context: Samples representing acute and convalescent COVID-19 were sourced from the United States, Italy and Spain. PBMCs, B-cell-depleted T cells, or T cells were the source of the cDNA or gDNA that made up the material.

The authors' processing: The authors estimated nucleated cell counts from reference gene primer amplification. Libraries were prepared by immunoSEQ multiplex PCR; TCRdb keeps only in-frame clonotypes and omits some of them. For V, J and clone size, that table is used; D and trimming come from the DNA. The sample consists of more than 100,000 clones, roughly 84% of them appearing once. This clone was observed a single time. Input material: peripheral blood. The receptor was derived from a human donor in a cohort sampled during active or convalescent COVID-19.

In DNA, the CDR3 is TGTGCCACAGTACAGGGGGCGCAGCGGACAGCTTTCTTT. Translating it yields CATVQGAQRTAFF. V gene TRBV10-3 combines with J gene TRBJ1-1; 9 bases are a match to TRBD1. The germline CDR1 and CDR2 sequences are ENHRY and SYGVKD. CDR3 length: 13 amino acids. V lost 10 bases and J lost 10; bases outside the gene matches: 13.